Sequencing of this TCR beta chain was carried out in a study of TIL therapy for anti-PD-1-resistant metastatic lung cancer. Study at large: Tumors carried a median about 1.5 non-synonymous mutations per megabase.

The sample's time point: pre-treatment sample, taken before nivolumab and TIL therapy. The tumor samples were excised metastases, mostly pleural nodules or supraclavicular lymph nodes. The immunoSEQ assay was v3. Clones were sequenced by immunoSEQ multiplex PCR, and TCRdb holds only the in-frame ones, with some missing. This sample has 95,000 or so clones, with roughly 65% found just once. The CDR3 loop spans 17 amino acids. V was clipped by 3 bases and J by 1 base, with 19 bases between them. From germline, CDR1 is KGHSH and CDR2 LQKENI. The sample in question was tumor tissue, obtained at baseline. The genes are TRBV18 and TRBJ2-7, with D perhaps matching TRBD1 or TRBD2 (5 bases each). The receptor was isolated from a person aged 30 to 80 with non-small cell lung cancer. CDR3 amino acids: CASSPSFLGRESYEQYF. The CDR3, as DNA: TGTGCCAGCTCACCCAGCTTTTTGGGACGGGAATCCTACGAGCAGTACTTC.